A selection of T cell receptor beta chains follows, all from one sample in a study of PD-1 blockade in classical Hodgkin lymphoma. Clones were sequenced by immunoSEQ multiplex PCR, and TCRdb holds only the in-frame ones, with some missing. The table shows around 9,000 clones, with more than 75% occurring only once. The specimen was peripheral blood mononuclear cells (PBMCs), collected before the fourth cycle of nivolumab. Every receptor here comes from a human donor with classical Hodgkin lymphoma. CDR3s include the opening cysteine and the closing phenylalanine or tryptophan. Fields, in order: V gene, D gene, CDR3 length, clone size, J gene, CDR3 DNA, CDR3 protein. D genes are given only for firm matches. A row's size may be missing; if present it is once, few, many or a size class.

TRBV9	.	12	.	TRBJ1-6	TGTGCCAGCAGCGACATGAATTCACCCCTCCACTTT	CASSDMNSPLHF
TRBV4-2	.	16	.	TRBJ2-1	TGTGCCAGCAGCCAAGGAGGAGGGCGCTCCTACAATGAGCAGTTCTTC	CASSQGGGRSYNEQFF
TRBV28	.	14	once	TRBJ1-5	TGTGCCAGCCGTGCCATTTATAGCAATCAGCCCCAGCATTTT	CASRAIYSNQPQHF
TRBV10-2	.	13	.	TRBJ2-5	TGCGCCAGCAGGGGTGGCAGAGGAGAGACCCAGTACTTC	CASRGGRGETQYF
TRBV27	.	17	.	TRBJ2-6	TGTGCCAGCAGTTTAAACAGGTATACTTCTGGGGCCAACGTCCTGACTTTC	CASSLNRYTSGANVLTF
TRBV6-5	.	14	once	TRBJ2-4	TGTGCCAGCACCCCCGGGACGGCCAAAAACATTCAGTACTTC	CASTPGTAKNIQYF
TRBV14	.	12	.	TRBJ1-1	TGTGCCAGCAGCCAAAACCCCCCTGAAGCTTTCTTT	CASSQNPPEAFF
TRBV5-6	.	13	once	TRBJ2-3	TGTGCCAGCAGCCGGACGGACACAGATACGCAGTATTTT	CASSRTDTDTQYF
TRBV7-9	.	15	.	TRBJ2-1	TGTGCCAGCAGCTTGGCCGCGAGCTCCTACAATGAGCAGTTCTTC	CASSLAASSYNEQFF
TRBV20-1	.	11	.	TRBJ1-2	TGCAGTGTTGGGGACGCCTATGGCTACACCTTC	CSVGDAYGYTF
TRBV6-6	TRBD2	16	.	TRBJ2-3	TGTGCCAGCAGTTACGGGACTAGCGGGGGGCGAGATACGCAGTATTTT	CASSYGTSGGRDTQYF
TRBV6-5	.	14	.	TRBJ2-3	TGTGCCAGCAGTGCAGGGTCGAGGACAGATACGCAGTATTTT	CASSAGSRTDTQYF
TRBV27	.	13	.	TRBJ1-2	TGTGCCAGCAGTTTAGCACGGGACTATGGCTACACCTTC	CASSLARDYGYTF
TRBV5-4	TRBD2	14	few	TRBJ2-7	TGTGCCAGCAGCCCCGGGGGGAATACCTACGAGCAGTACTTC	CASSPGGNTYEQYF
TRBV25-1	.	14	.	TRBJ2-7	TGTGCCAGCAGTGAATTTCTTCCCCACTACGAGCAGTACTTC	CASSEFLPHYEQYF
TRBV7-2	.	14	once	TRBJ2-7	TGTGCCAGCAGTCCGTCCCGCCAGGGAAGCGAGCAGTACTTC	CASSPSRQGSEQYF
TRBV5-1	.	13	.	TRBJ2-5	TGCGCCAGCAGCTTGGGACATGAAGAGACCCAGTACTTC	CASSLGHEETQYF
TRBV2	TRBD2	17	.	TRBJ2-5	TGTGCCAGCAGTTTTCTAGCGGGGCCGACCCTCCAAGAGACCCAGTACTTC	CASSFLAGPTLQETQYF
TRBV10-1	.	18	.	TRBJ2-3	TGCGCCAGCAGTGAGTACCGATCGACGGCGGGCCTCACAGATACGCAGTATTTT	CASSEYRSTAGLTDTQYF
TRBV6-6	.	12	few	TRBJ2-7	TGTGCCAGCTCGAATTTACTAAAGGAGCAGTACTTC	CASSNLLKEQYF
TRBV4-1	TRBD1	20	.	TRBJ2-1	TGCGCCAGCAGCCAAGAAGGTGGACAGGGGGCCCTTACAGGGTACAATGAGCAGTTCTTC	CASSQEGGQGALTGYNEQFF
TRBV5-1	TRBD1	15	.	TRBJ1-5	TGCGCCAGCAGCCCCGGGACAGATAGCAATCAGCCCCAGCATTTT	CASSPGTDSNQPQHF
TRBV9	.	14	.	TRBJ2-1	TGTGCCAGCAGCGTAGTAGGAGGAAACAATGAGCAGTTCTTC	CASSVVGGNNEQFF
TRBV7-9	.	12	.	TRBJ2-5	TGTGCCAGCAGCCTGGACGGAGAGACCCAGTACTTC	CASSLDGETQYF
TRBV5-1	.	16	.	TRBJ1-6	TGCGCCAGCAGCTTCGGAATCTTACAGGGAGTTTCACCCCTCCACTTT	CASSFGILQGVSPLHF
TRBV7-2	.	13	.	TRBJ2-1	TGTGCCAGCAGCCCCACGGAGGCGGGTGAGCAGTTCTTC	CASSPTEAGEQFF
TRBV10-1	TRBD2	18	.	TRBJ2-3	TGCGCCAGCAGCGCTTTACTCGGACTAGCGGGGGACACTGGTACGCAGTATTTT	CASSALLGLAGDTGTQYF
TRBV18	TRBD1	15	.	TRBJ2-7	TGTGCCAGCTCACCACCGGACAGGGGGCACGGCGAGCAGTACTTC	CASSPPDRGHGEQYF
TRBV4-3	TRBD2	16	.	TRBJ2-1	TGCGCCAGCAGCCAAGCGGCTAGCGGGGGGGCTAGAATTAAGTTCTTC	CASSQAASGGARIKFF
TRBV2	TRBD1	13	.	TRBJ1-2	TGTGCCAGCAGTTCCCACAGGGGGTATGGCTACACCTTC	CASSSHRGYGYTF
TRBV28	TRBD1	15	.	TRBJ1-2	TGTGCCAGCAGTCTTAGGACAGGGCCTAACTATGGCTACACCTTC	CASSLRTGPNYGYTF
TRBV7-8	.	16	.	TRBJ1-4	TGTGCCAGCAGCTTTCTTCCGGGAAACGCGGGTGAAAAACTGTTTTTT	CASSFLPGNAGEKLFF
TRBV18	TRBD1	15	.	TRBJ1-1	TGTGCCAGCTCAAGGGACAGGGGGCCGAACACTGAAGCTTTCTTT	CASSRDRGPNTEAFF
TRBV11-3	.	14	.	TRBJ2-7	TGTGCCAGCAGCCCAGGGGGCAGGGAGGGCGAGCAGTACTTC	CASSPGGREGEQYF
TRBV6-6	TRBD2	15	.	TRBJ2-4	TGTGCCAGCAGCCCCCCTCGGGAGGGCAAAAACATTCAGTACTTC	CASSPPREGKNIQYF
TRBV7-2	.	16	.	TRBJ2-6	TGTGCCAGCAGCTTACCTTTCACCTCTGGGGCCAACGTCCTGACTTTC	CASSLPFTSGANVLTF
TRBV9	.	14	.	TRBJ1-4	TGTGCCAGCCGGGCGAGGGCAACTAATGAAAAACTGTTTTTT	CASRARATNEKLFF
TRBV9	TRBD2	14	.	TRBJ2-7	TGTGCCAGCAGCGGCGCGGGGGGGATCTACGAGCAGTACTTC	CASSGAGGIYEQYF
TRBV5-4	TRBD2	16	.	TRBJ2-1	TGTGCCAGCAGCATTAGCGGGGGGGCCCCCTACAATGAGCAGTTCTTC	CASSISGGAPYNEQFF
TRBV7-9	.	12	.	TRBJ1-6	TGTGCCACCCGAATAAGCGGTTCACCCCTCCACTTT	CATRISGSPLHF
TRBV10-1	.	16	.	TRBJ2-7	TGCGCCAGCAGTGACCCAGATGGGGGCAAGTCCTACGAGCAGTACTTC	CASSDPDGGKSYEQYF
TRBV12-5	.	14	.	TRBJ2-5	TGTGCTAGTGGTTTAATGGTCGGACAAGAGACCCAGTACTTC	CASGLMVGQETQYF
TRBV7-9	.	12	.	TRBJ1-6	TGTGCCAGCAGCTTAGGGTTTTCACCCCTCCACTTT	CASSLGFSPLHF
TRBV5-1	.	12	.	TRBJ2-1	TGCGCCAGCAGCTTTGGACCTAATGAGCAGTTCTTC	CASSFGPNEQFF
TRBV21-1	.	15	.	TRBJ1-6	TGTGCCAGCAGCCCGCGGAGCTCCTATAATTCACCCCTCCACTTT	CASSPRSSYNSPLHF
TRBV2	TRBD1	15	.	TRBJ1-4	TGTGCCAGCAGTTACCTCGGGACAGGGGGGGAAAAACTGTTTTTT	CASSYLGTGGEKLFF
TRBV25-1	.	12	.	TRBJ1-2	TGTGCCAGCAGTAAGGACTACTATGGCTACACCTTC	CASSKDYYGYTF
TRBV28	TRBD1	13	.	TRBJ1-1	TGTGCCAGCAGTTCGGGACAGGGACCTGAAGCTTTCTTT	CASSSGQGPEAFF
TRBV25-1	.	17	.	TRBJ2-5	TGTGCCAGCAGTGAATATACCGGCAGAATTTTGCAGGAGACCCAGTACTTC	CASSEYTGRILQETQYF
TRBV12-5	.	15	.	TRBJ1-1	TGTGCTAGTGGTTATGAGCGGGCGCGGAACACTGAAGCTTTCTTT	CASGYERARNTEAFF
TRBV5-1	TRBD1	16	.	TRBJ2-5	TGCGCCAGCAGCCACCGGGACAGGGGCTTCCAAGAGACCCAGTACTTC	CASSHRDRGFQETQYF
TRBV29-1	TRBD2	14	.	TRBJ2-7	TGCAGCGTTGTTTTGCGCAGCGGGGTCTACGAGCAGTACTTC	CSVVLRSGVYEQYF
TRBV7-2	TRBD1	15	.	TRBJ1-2	TGTGCCAGCAGCCCCCGACAGAGAGGGGGCCATGGCTACACCTTC	CASSPRQRGGHGYTF
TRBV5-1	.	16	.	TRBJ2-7	TGCGCCAGCAGCTTGTTACCAGCTCAGGACACCTACGAGCAGTACTTC	CASSLLPAQDTYEQYF
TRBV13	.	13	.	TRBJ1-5	TGTGCCAGCAGCTCAGGGAGCAATCAGCCCCAGCATTTT	CASSSGSNQPQHF